Sequencing of this T cell receptor beta chain was carried out in a study of T cell responses to AZD1222 COVID-19 vaccine. Worth noting for this clone: Its target is not known.

The protocol was immunoSEQ multiplex PCR, while the TCRdb copy is restricted to in-frame clones and leaves out a portion. This sample has about 130,000 clones, with around 90% found just once. General study findings and limits: Clonal diversity may have been underestimated, and the donors were mostly white British, with more females than males. Just six people given AZD1222 tested seropositive at baseline. Spike-specific TCR depth and breadth grew after two AZD1222 doses.

Source: peripheral blood, taken on day 0 of AZD1222 vaccination. The sequence came from an adult in good health.

Here the CDR3 reads CASGKNEKLFF. The DNA of the CDR3 is TGTGCCAGCGGGAAAAATGAAAAACTGTTTTTT. The chain links TRBV27 to TRBJ1-4; D ambiguous. The CDR3 totals 11 residues. CDR1 is MNHEY and CDR2 is SMNVEV in the germline V gene (reference sequence). The V gene lost 8 bases and the J gene lost 5 bases, with 6 bases spanning the gap.